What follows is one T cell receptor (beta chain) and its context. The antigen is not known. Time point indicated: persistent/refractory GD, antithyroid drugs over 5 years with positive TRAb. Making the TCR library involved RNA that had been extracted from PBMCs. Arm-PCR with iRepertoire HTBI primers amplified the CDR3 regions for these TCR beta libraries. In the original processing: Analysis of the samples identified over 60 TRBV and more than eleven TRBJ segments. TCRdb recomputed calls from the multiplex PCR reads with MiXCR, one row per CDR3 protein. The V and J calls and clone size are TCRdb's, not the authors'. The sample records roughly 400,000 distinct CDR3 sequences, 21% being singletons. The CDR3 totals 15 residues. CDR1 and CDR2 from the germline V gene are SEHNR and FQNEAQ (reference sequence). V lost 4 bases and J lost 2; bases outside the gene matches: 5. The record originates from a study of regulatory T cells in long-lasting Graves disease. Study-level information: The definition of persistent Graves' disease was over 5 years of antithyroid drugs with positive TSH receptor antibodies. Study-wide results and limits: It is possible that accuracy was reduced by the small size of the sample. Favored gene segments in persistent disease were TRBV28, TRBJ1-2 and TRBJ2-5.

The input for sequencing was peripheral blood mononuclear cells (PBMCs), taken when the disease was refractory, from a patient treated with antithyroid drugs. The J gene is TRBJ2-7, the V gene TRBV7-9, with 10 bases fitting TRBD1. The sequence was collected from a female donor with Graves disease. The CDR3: CASSSRTGGTYEQYF. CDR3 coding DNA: TGTGCCAGCAGCTCCAGGACAGGGGGAACCTACGAGCAGTACTTC.